The subject of this entry is one TCR beta chain. The sample originates from a study of blood T cell repertoires in COVID-19. About the study: Samples taken during acute and convalescent COVID-19 were collected in the United States, Italy and Spain.

In the study's own analysis: Estimates of nucleated cell counts were drawn from the amplification of reference gene primers. TCRdb keeps only in-frame clones here, not all; method: immunoSEQ multiplex PCR. V and J calls and clone size are copied from that table; D and trimming were computed from the DNA. This table holds a few hundred thousand clones, 85% to 90% found once. Trimming stripped 2 bases from V and 8 bases from J, with 10 bases between. The CDR3 loop spans 13 amino acids. Germline V lookup: CDR1 KGHDR, CDR2 SFDVKD. The V gene is TRBV24-1, the J gene TRBJ2-3; perhaps TRBD1 as D (5 bases). The sequenced sample consisted of peripheral blood. The clonotype originates from a woman aged 60-75 years with COVID-19, enrolled during active disease. The CDR3 nucleotides are TGTGCCACCAGTGATTCGACAGCTCTTACGCAGTATTTT. Protein: CATSDSTALTQYF.